Below, 16 T cell receptor beta chains from the same sample are listed, as sequenced in a study of T cell repertoires in cytomegalovirus infection (dated by TCRdb to about 2019). The run used an Illumina HiSeq 1500. The public reads were reanalyzed by TCRdb: fastp trimming at Q25, MiXCR alignment, in-frame beta chains only. When rows share a CDR3 protein, they turn into one entry using the most common DNA and genes. In all, the sample holds about 400,000 distinct CDR3 sequences, and around 18% of those were seen once. Under 9% of the sample rests with the top ten. Sequences were obtained from PBMCs. The receptors were sampled from a human donor in good health (CMV status not recorded). Some clones in this sample may be carry-over from other donors' samples.

This clonotype occurred many times. J is TRBJ2-7 and V is TRBV7-2, with unresolved D. CDR3 size: 16 residues. Germline assignment: CDR1 SGHTA and CDR2 FQGNSA. Trimming took off 3 bases at V and 6 bases at J, with 21 bases between the two ends. CDR3 nucleotide sequence: TGTGCCAGCAGCTTTGGCCTACTCGTCGGGCTCGGCGAGCAGTACTTC. Amino acids: CASSFGLLVGLGEQYF.

The rearrangement uses TRBV28 and TRBJ2-3, with 7 positions matching TRBD2. V lost 3 bases and J lost 6; bases outside the gene matches: 6. The CDR3 totals 14 residues. CDR1 is MDHEN, CDR2 SYDVKM, per germline. CDR3 in amino acids: CASSLRLGGDTQYF. The CDR3 DNA sequence: TGTGCCAGCAGTTTGAGGTTGGGGGGGGATACGCAGTATTTT.

This rearrangement joins TRBV6-5 to TRBJ1-2; a weak D match, TRBD1 (6 bases). Germline lookup yields CDR1 MNHEY and CDR2 SVGAGI. Trimming took off 7 bases at V and 5 bases at J, with 11 bases between the two ends. The CDR3 length is 12 residues. CDR3 nucleotide sequence: TGTGCCAGCACTTCAGGGGCATATGGCTACACCTTC. Amino acids: CASTSGAYGYTF.

This clonotype has only a few counts. V usage is TRBV15 and J usage is TRBJ1-4; D is possibly TRBD1 (6 bases). The CDR3 has 18 amino acids. The germline V gene encodes CDR1 LNHNV and CDR2 YYDKDF (reference sequence). Trimming removed 0 bases at V and 4 bases at J, with 18 bases between. The CDR3 here is CATSRDYRGRRGNEKLFF. CDR3 nucleotides: TGTGCCACCAGCAGAGATTATCGGGGGCGACGGGGTAATGAAAAACTGTTTTTT.

Comment on this clonotype: Given a much more abundant clone one base away, this may be a read error. The chain has TRBV7-9 and TRBJ2-6, with D unclear. This CDR3 contains 16 residues. Germline V gene lookup returns CDR1 SEHNR and CDR2 FQNEAQ (reference sequence). V was cut by 3 bases and J by 0 bases, with 9 bases left in between. CDR3 sequence reads: CASSFGPDSGANVLTF. The CDR3 DNA follows: TGTGCCAGCAGCTTCGGTCCCGACTCTGGGGCCAACGTCCTGACTTTC.

This clonotype was seen a few times. The chain links TRBV11-2 to TRBJ2-2, with D uncertain. Trimming removed 5 bases from V and 2 bases from J, with 12 bases in between. Germline loops: CDR1 SGHAT, CDR2 FQNNGV. The CDR3 consists of 15 residues. The CDR3 nucleotides read TGTGCCAGCAGCATGGACCCATCCAACACCGGGGAGCTGTTTTTT. Amino acids: CASSMDPSNTGELFF.

This clonotype was detected many times. V usage is TRBV7-2 and J usage is TRBJ2-1; D possibly matches TRBD1 or TRBD2 (5 bases each). The CDR3 has 13 amino acids. In germline, CDR1 is SGHTA, CDR2 FQGNSA. V lost 2 bases to trimming and J lost 10 bases, with 12 bases between them. Here the CDR3 reads CASSLMGWGEQFF. The CDR3 DNA reads TGTGCCAGCAGCTTAATGGGGTGGGGGGAGCAGTTCTTC.

This CDR3 is CAWTQGDGETQYF. CDR3 DNA: TGTGCCTGGACTCAGGGAGATGGGGAGACCCAGTACTTC. The chain combines TRBV30 with TRBJ2-5; possibly TRBD1 or TRBD2 for D (5 bases each). Germline values: CDR1 GTSNPN, CDR2 SVGIG (reference sequence). The CDR3 contains 13 residues. V lost 4 bases and J lost 5, with 14 bases in between. Combining the CDR3 with reference TRBV30 and TRBJ2-5 gives the whole variable domain SQTIHQWPATLVQPVGSPLSLECTVEGTSNPNLYWYRQAAGRGLQLLFYSVGIGQISSEVPQNLSASRPQDRQFILSSKKLLLSDSGFYLCAWTQGDGETQYFGPGTRLLVL.

This clonotype was counted ten times or more. The J gene is TRBJ1-2, the V gene TRBV7-9, with D possibly matching TRBD1 (6 bases). The V gene's germline CDR1 is SEHNR and CDR2 FQNEAQ (reference sequence). The length of the CDR3 is 13 residues. Trimming pared 5 bases from V and 2 bases from J, leaving 9 bases between. CDR3 residues: CASSPQGNYGYTF. CDR3 sequence (DNA): TGTGCCAGCAGCCCACAGGGAAACTATGGCTACACCTTC. Full variable domain (outside the CDR3, taken from reference TRBV7-9 and TRBJ1-2): DTGVSQNPRHKITKRGQNVTFRCDPISEHNRLYWYRQTLGQGPEFLTYFQNEAQLEKSRLLSDRFSAERPKGSFSTLEIQRTEQGDSAMYLCASSPQGNYGYTFGSGTRLTVV.

This clonotype has only one observation. V is TRBV12-3 or TRBV12-4 and J is TRBJ2-2; D may match TRBD1 or TRBD2 (6 bases each). This CDR3 has 15 residues. V gave up 0 bases and J gave up 5 bases, with 10 bases separating them. The CDR3: CASSLAGGQTGELFF. CDR3 in DNA: TGTGCCAGCAGTTTAGCGGGGGGACAAACCGGGGAGCTGTTTTTT.

The chain recombines TRBV28 with TRBJ1-2; weak D call: TRBD1 (5 bases). Deletions cut 4 bases from V and 0 bases from J, with 12 bases between. The CDR3 is 15 residues long. Germline CDR1 MDHEN, CDR2 SYDVKM. The CDR3, as DNA: TGTGCCAGCAGTTCCCCGGGACGGCCTAACTATGGCTACACCTTC. It codes for CASSSPGRPNYGYTF.

Ten or more counts support this clonotype. The V gene is TRBV7-2, the J gene TRBJ2-3, with D tentatively TRBD2 (6 bases). Germline assignment: CDR1 SGHTA and CDR2 FQGNSA. CDR3 length: 15 residues. Trimming cost V 1 base and J 2 bases, with 10 bases left between them. CDR3 sequence reads: CASSLVTGATDTQYF. CDR3 DNA sequence: TGTGCCAGCAGCTTAGTTACGGGAGCCACAGATACGCAGTATTTT. The full variable domain, with the rest looked up from reference TRBV7-2 and TRBJ2-3, is GAGVSQSPSNKVTEKGKDVELRCDPISGHTALYWYRQSLGQGLEFLIYFQGNSAPDKSGLPSDRFSAERTGGSVSTLTIQRTQQEDSAVYLCASSLVTGATDTQYFGPGTRLTVL.

This clonotype appeared a single time. V usage is TRBV2 and J usage is TRBJ1-1, with 8 bases matching TRBD1. Trimming cost V 10 bases and J 2 bases; bases outside gene matches: 6. The CDR3 spans 13 residues. CDR1 SNHLY and CDR2 FYNNEI come from the germline V gene. The CDR3 is CANSGQVNTEAFF. The CDR3 DNA is TGTGCCAACTCGGGACAGGTTAACACTGAAGCTTTCTTT. Based on the CDR3 plus reference TRBV2 and TRBJ1-1, the full variable domain is EPEVTQTPSHQVTQMGQEVILRCVPISNHLYFYWYRQILGQKVEFLVSFYNNEISEKSEIFDDQFSVERPDGSNFTLKIRSTKLEDSAMYFCANSGQVNTEAFFGQGTRLTVV.

The rearrangement links TRBV7-2 to TRBJ2-1, with TRBD2 matching over 7 bases. The CDR3 length is 17 residues. Trimming took 5 bases from V and 6 from J; bases not matched to a gene: 16. In germline, CDR1 is SGHTA, CDR2 FQGNSA. The CDR3 region is CASSPSVGRAGPNEQFF. CDR3 DNA sequence: TGTGCCAGCAGCCCCTCGGTAGGGAGGGCCGGCCCCAATGAGCAGTTCTTC. The entire variable domain, with the rest obtained from reference TRBV7-2 and TRBJ2-1, is as follows: GAGVSQSPSNKVTEKGKDVELRCDPISGHTALYWYRQSLGQGLEFLIYFQGNSAPDKSGLPSDRFSAERTGGSVSTLTIQRTQQEDSAVYLCASSPSVGRAGPNEQFFGPGTRLTVL.

The table lists this clonotype with a few counts. J is TRBJ1-1 and V is TRBV5-1; the D is unclear. The CDR3 sequence is 13 residues long. With 1 base removed from V and 3 bases from J, the gap between germline ends came to 7 bases. Germline-derived CDR1 and CDR2 are SGHRS and YFSETQ. CDR3 residues: CASSLNLDTEAFF. The CDR3 DNA sequence: TGCGCCAGCAGCTTGAACCTGGACACTGAAGCTTTCTTT.

This clonotype turned up a few times. The chain joins TRBV20-1 to TRBJ2-5, with 8 bases matching TRBD1. Germline-derived CDR1 and CDR2 are DFQATT and SNEGSKA (reference sequence). V trimming: 6 bases; J trimming: 5 bases; junction bases outside the gene matches: 11. This CDR3 comprises 14 residues. The chain's CDR3 is CSAPPAGGEETQYF. In DNA form, the CDR3 reads TGCAGTGCCCCCCCGGCAGGGGGCGAGGAGACCCAGTACTTC.